This T cell receptor beta chain was documented in a study of shared clonotypes between healthy human individuals. Study in general: Each donor's CD8 memory used one plate, CD8 naive two, each CD4 subset three.

Assay runs were performed at deep level. Profiling relied on immunoSEQ multiplex PCR, and the TCRdb table lists in-frame clones only, not all of them. The table has 1,500,000 or so clones, over 95% seen once. The CDR3 spans 15 residues. The V segment lost 3 bases and the J segment 5 bases; nucleotides outside the gene matches: 8. The germline V gene encodes CDR1 LNHDA and CDR2 SQIVND (reference sequence). This chain connects TRBV19 to TRBJ2-5; TRBD1 matches 8 bases. Sequencing used naive CD4+ T cells sorted from blood. Subset of the sample: CD45RA+ positively selected. This sequence was found in a man younger than 45 in good health. CDR3 DNA sequence: TGTGCCAGTAGTATCGTGCAGGGGGCGAGGGAGACCCAGTACTTC. Its protein is CASSIVQGARETQYF. The full variable domain, rest sourced from reference TRBV19 and TRBJ2-5, is DGGITQSPKYLFRKEGQNVTLSCEQNLNHDAMYWYRQDPGQGLRLIYYSQIVNDFQKGDIAEGYSVSREKKESFPLTVTSAQKNPTAFYLCASSIVQGARETQYFGPGTRLLVL.